In this sample, the clone carrying this T cell receptor beta chain turned up a few times. This entry is derived from a study of response to subunit inactivated influenza vaccine. Germline assignment: CDR1 SGHTA and CDR2 FQGNSA. Trimming removed 4 bases at V and 0 bases at J, with 13 bases between. The CDR3 is 15 residues long. MiXCR, run by TCRdb on the RT-PCR reads, gives a single entry per CDR3 protein. The sample lists about 540,000 distinct CDR3 sequences; 20% to 25% were seen once. These data also formed part of another study, on T cells expressing NK-cell markers. That publication notes: Beta-chain TCR cDNA was generated via 5'RACE template switching with UMIs. In a handful of donors, dominant clonotypes made up roughly 28.3-65% of CD3+CD56-NKG2C+ cells.

The chain couples TRBV7-2 to TRBJ2-7; D call uncertain. Specimen: CD4+ T cells sorted from PBMCs, collected roughly 13 days after vaccination. This TCR derives from a man in his fifties or sixties who received an inactivated influenza vaccine. CDR3 in amino acids: CASSSQAGPSYEQYF. The CDR3 DNA reads TGTGCCAGCAGCTCCCAGGCCGGTCCCTCCTACGAGCAGTACTTC.